This T cell receptor (beta chain) was identified during a study of T cell repertoires in cytomegalovirus infection. Study at large: The authors used CMV epitopes that were HLA-C-restricted (recently identified) and HLA-B-restricted (well studied). A matching HLA type, together with CMV infection, was signaled by public TCR beta signatures.

This clonotype has a count of ten or more. The antigen is undetermined. TCRdb re-called the reads through MiXCR, storing one row per CDR3 protein. Found here are approximately 910,000 distinct CDR3 sequences, 25% to 40% of them singletons; the top ten hold around 15%. The origin of this receptor is a human donor in good health (CMV status not recorded). Some clones in this sample may be carry-over from other donors' samples. Here the sequenced sample was cultured CD8+ T cells from PBMCs, taken from culture after CMV antigen stimulation.

Here the CDR3 reads CASSLNGADTQYF. In nucleotides, the CDR3 is TGTGCCAGCAGCTTAAACGGAGCCGATACGCAGTATTTT. The chain links TRBV7-3 to TRBJ2-3; D unclear. The CDR3 contains 13 residues. V was cut by 1 base and J by 6 bases, with 8 bases left in between. Germline V gene data show CDR1 as SGHTA and CDR2 as FQGTGA.